The 28 T cell receptor beta chains listed next were all sequenced from one sample in a study of OX40 agonist ivuxolimab in advanced cancers. Produced via immunoSEQ multiplex PCR; TCRdb's table is partial and in-frame only. The sample has roughly 38,000 clones, 87% seen once. This specimen consisted of CD4+ or CD8+ T cells sorted from blood, obtained in a trial of the OX40 agonist ivuxolimab. These receptors all stem from an adult with an advanced solid tumor such as melanoma, head and neck, liver or kidney cancer.

The V gene is TRBV9, the J gene TRBJ2-2; 7 bases line up with TRBD1. The junction had 3 bases not matched to a gene; V was cut back by 0 bases and J by 1 base. The CDR3 consists of 16 residues. CDR1 and CDR2 (germline): SGDLS, YYNGEE. CDR3 in DNA: TGTGCCAGCAGCGTAGAAAGGGGGCAGAACACCGGGGAGCTGTTTTTT. Protein sequence: CASSVERGQNTGELFF.

The chain links TRBV7-2 to TRBJ2-1, with 7 bases that match TRBD2. The CDR3 sequence is 16 residues long. Germline V gives CDR1 SGHTA, CDR2 FQGNSA. The J segment lost 0 bases and the V segment lost 4 bases, leaving 6 bases of the junction unmatched. The CDR3 DNA reads as TGTGCCAGCAGCTCGAAGCGGGGAAGCTCCTACAATGAGCAGTTCTTC. It encodes CASSSKRGSSYNEQFF.

CDR3: CASSKGLAGVDEQFF. CDR3 nucleotide sequence: TGCGCCAGCAGCAAAGGACTAGCGGGGGTCGATGAGCAGTTCTTC. The rearrangement joins TRBV5-1 to TRBJ2-1; TRBD2 aligns across 13 bases. V dropped 4 bases and J dropped 8; count of bases not matched to a gene: 6. Germline V gene sequence: CDR1 SGHRS, CDR2 YFSETQ. This CDR3 has 15 residues.

In this sample, this clone turned up many times. V is TRBV13 and J is TRBJ2-7, with 7 bases aligning to TRBD1. The CDR3 runs 12 residues. The germline CDR1 and CDR2 sequences are PRHDT and FYEKMQ (reference sequence). V lost 1 base, J lost 10 bases, and 4 bases stayed unmatched. The CDR3 loop reads CASSLEGGKQYF. The CDR3 region has the DNA TGTGCCAGCAGCTTAGAAGGGGGCAAACAGTACTTC.

The chain has TRBV5-4 and TRBJ2-7; D possibly corresponds to TRBD2 (7 bases). Germline-derived CDR1 and CDR2 are SGHNT and YYREEE (reference sequence). Between the trimmed V and J ends, which lost 4 bases and 3 bases, there was a span of 17 bases. This CDR3 spans 15 amino acids. CDR3 nucleotide sequence: TGTGCCAGCAGCCCCGGGGGCGGGAGTTTCTACGAGCAGTACTTC. It is translated as CASSPGGGSFYEQYF. The full variable domain, completed using reference TRBV5-4 and TRBJ2-7, is ETGVTQSPTHLIKTRGQQVTLRCSSQSGHNTVSWYQQALGQGPQFIFQYYREEENGRGNFPPRFSGLQFPNYSSELNVNALELDDSALYLCASSPGGGSFYEQYFGPGTRLTVT.

The genes are TRBV5-4 and TRBJ2-7, with D tentatively TRBD1 (5 bases). Trimming took 4 bases from V and 2 from J, leaving 13 bases between them. The CDR3 spans 14 residues. Germline V gene sequence: CDR1 SGHNT, CDR2 YYREEE (reference sequence). The CDR3 reads CASSDPTATYEQYF. CDR3 DNA sequence: TGTGCCAGCAGCGACCCGACAGCCACCTACGAGCAGTACTTC.

J is TRBJ1-6 and V is TRBV29-1; 7 bases are a match to TRBD1. Germline trimming cut 6 bases from V and 9 bases from J; bases unmatched to any gene: 8. In germline, CDR1 is SQVTM, CDR2 ANQGSEA. This CDR3 spans 13 amino acids. CDR3 in amino acids: CSVRGTDGSPLHF. The CDR3 nucleotides are TGCAGCGTGAGGGGGACAGATGGTTCACCCCTCCACTTT.

The chain carries TRBV10-3 and TRBJ1-3; the D is unclear. The CDR3 has 13 residues. CDR1 and CDR2 from the germline V gene are ENHRY and SYGVKD. Trimming took 3 bases from V and 1 from J, leaving 4 bases between them. CDR3 residues: CAISDKSGNTIYF. CDR3 bases: TGTGCCATCAGTGACAAGTCTGGAAACACCATATATTTT.

The CDR3 reads CASSVHSVTSTDTQYF. The CDR3 DNA is TGTGCCAGCAGCGTCCACTCAGTGACAAGCACAGATACGCAGTATTTT. The gene calls are TRBV9 and TRBJ2-3, with no clear D. The CDR3 has 16 residues. The germline V gene has CDR1 SGDLS and CDR2 YYNGEE. Trimming took 2 bases from V and 0 from J, leaving 13 bases between them.

The chain has TRBV7-6 and TRBJ2-5; no clear D. The J call could be wrong; TRBJ2-7 is a better fit for the DNA end. The CDR3 extends over 14 amino acids. Germline-derived CDR1 and CDR2 are SGHVS and FNYEAQ. CDR3 amino acids: CASSPDLTPNEQYF. CDR3 nucleotide sequence: TGTGCCAGCAGCCCGGACCTAACCCCCAACGAGCAGTACTTC.

The chain is built from TRBV7-9 and TRBJ2-2; D is uncertain. Germline loops: CDR1 SEHNR, CDR2 FQNEAQ (reference sequence). V was shortened by 2 bases and J by 0 bases, with 4 bases between the two germline ends. The CDR3 has 14 amino acids. The CDR3 DNA is TGTGCCAGCAGCTTAAGGTCGAACACCGGGGAGCTGTTTTTT. This encodes CASSLRSNTGELFF.

This chain connects TRBV7-9 to TRBJ2-7; D ambiguous. Trimming took off 3 bases at V and 0 bases at J, with 9 bases between the two ends. Germline V gene lookup returns CDR1 SEHNR and CDR2 FQNEAQ (reference sequence). The length of the CDR3 is 14 residues. The CDR3 region is CASSFSSSSYEQYF. Here the CDR3 DNA reads TGTGCCAGCAGCTTTTCATCGAGCTCCTACGAGCAGTACTTC.

The rearrangement uses TRBV6-4 and TRBJ1-3, with 10 bases lining up with TRBD1. The CDR3 runs 16 residues. Trimming at V came to 5 bases and at J to 0 bases, leaving 4 bases not matched to a gene. The germline V gene encodes CDR1 MRHNA and CDR2 SNTAGT. The CDR3 region has the DNA TGTGCCAGCAGTCCAGGGACAGGGGTCTCTGGAAACACCATATATTTT. It yields the protein CASSPGTGVSGNTIYF.

The chain links TRBV21-1 to TRBJ1-4. TRBV21-1 is reported as a pseudogene. The CDR3 is made up of 15 amino acids. The DNA for the CDR3 is TGTGCCAGCAGCAAAAGGGGGGCAACTAATGAAAAACTGTTTTTT. It codes for CASSKRGATNEKLFF.

This clone has more than one count but fewer than ten. This chain links TRBV19 with TRBJ1-6, with D possibly being TRBD1 (5 bases). The V gene's germline CDR1 is LNHDA and CDR2 SQIVND (reference sequence). This CDR3 spans 14 amino acids. Trimming removed 6 bases from V and 7 bases from J, with 13 bases in between. CDR3 region: CASRQGLANSPLHF. The CDR3 DNA sequence: TGTGCCAGTAGGCAGGGACTCGCCAATTCACCCCTCCACTTT.

The chain links TRBV6-1 to TRBJ1-5, with unresolved D. Trimming took 8 bases from V and 7 from J, leaving 15 bases between them. This CDR3 contains 13 residues. The germline gives CDR1 MNHNS, CDR2 SASEGT. Written as DNA, the CDR3 is TGTGCCAGCTCTTGGCAGTTCGACCAGCCCCAGCATTTT. Its translation is CASSWQFDQPQHF.

The chain links TRBV5-4 to TRBJ2-5, with 8 bases that match TRBD1. Germline V gene sequence: CDR1 SGHNT, CDR2 YYREEE (reference sequence). This CDR3 contains 15 residues. J lost 5 bases, V lost 2 bases, and 8 bases had no gene match. CDR3 bases: TGTGCCAGCAGCTTAGGGGCAGGGGGCGAGGAGACCCAGTACTTC. This gives the protein CASSLGAGGEETQYF.

The chain has TRBV11-3 and TRBJ2-1; D is ambiguous. CDR1 SGHNT and CDR2 YENEEA come from the germline V gene. The CDR3 contains 12 residues. V lost 5 bases and J 0 bases, leaving 2 bases between the germline ends. The CDR3 DNA is TGTGCCAGCAGCCACTCCTACAATGAGCAGTTCTTC. This codes for CASSHSYNEQFF.

This chain links TRBV19 with TRBJ1-5; 7 bases map to TRBD1. The CDR3 runs to 18 residues. V dropped 4 bases and J dropped 4; count of bases not matched to a gene: 16. Germline V gene sequence: CDR1 LNHDA, CDR2 SQIVND (reference sequence). The CDR3 protein is CASSTTGQAIRPNQPQHF. CDR3 coding DNA: TGTGCCAGTAGTACCACTGGACAGGCGATTCGTCCAAATCAGCCCCAGCATTTT.

V and J are TRBV25-1 and TRBJ1-3; D gene unclear. CDR3 length equals 15 residues. The V gene's germline CDR1 is MGHDK and CDR2 SYGVNS. Trimming stripped 2 bases from V and 0 bases from J, with 8 bases between. CDR3 region: CASSESGLSGNTIYF. Written as DNA, the CDR3 is TGTGCCAGCAGTGAAAGTGGTCTCTCTGGAAACACCATATATTTT.

The chain uses TRBV10-3 and TRBJ1-1, with a tentative D call TRBD1 (5 bases). V lost 4 bases and J lost 6, with 15 bases in between. Germline assignment: CDR1 ENHRY and CDR2 SYGVKD. This CDR3 comprises 14 residues. CDR3 protein: CAISGPGQGAEAFF. CDR3 DNA sequence: TGTGCCATCAGTGGCCCGGGGCAAGGTGCTGAAGCTTTCTTT.

The rearrangement uses TRBV14 and TRBJ2-1; the match to TRBD2 covers 11 bases. Germline lookup yields CDR1 SGHDN and CDR2 FVKESK. Losses at the gene ends were 4 bases for V and 6 bases for J; bases not matched to a gene: 5. The CDR3 spans 15 residues. The CDR3 DNA reads TGTGCCAGCAGCCGCACTAGCGGGAGAGGCAATGAGCAGTTCTTC. This translates into CASSRTSGRGNEQFF.

This chain uses TRBV5-1 with TRBJ2-7; TRBD2 agrees at 7 bases. Germline V lookup: CDR1 SGHRS, CDR2 YFSETQ. This CDR3 has 14 amino acids. V trimming: 0 bases; J trimming: 3 bases; junction bases outside the gene matches: 3. The CDR3 DNA is TGCGCCAGCAGCTTGGCCAGCGGGGTCTACGAGCAGTACTTC. This encodes CASSLASGVYEQYF.

In its sample, this clone was seen once. The chain employs TRBV5-1 and TRBJ2-5, with D possibly TRBD1 on 5 matching bases. The germline CDR1 and CDR2 sequences are SGHRS and YFSETQ. The CDR3 length is 15 residues. Trimming removed 4 bases at V and 5 bases at J, with 18 bases between. The CDR3 protein is CASSPQTRKGETQYF. CDR3 bases: TGCGCCAGCAGCCCCCAAACAAGGAAGGGGGAGACCCAGTACTTC.

This chain connects TRBV30 to TRBJ2-3; D is unclear. CDR3 length equals 13 residues. With 1 base removed from V and 9 bases from J, the gap between germline ends came to 14 bases. Per germline, CDR1 GTSNPN and CDR2 SVGIG (reference sequence). CDR3 sequence (DNA): TGTGCCTGGAGTGCGGCCACCGCCGGGACGCAGTATTTT. This encodes CAWSAATAGTQYF.

The chain employs TRBV11-2 and TRBJ2-3, with D unclear. Trimming shortened V by 4 bases and J by 8 bases, and 7 bases separated the two germline ends. CDR1 and CDR2 from the germline V gene are SGHAT and FQNNGV. The CDR3 length is 11 residues. This CDR3 is CASSSPVTQYF. CDR3 DNA sequence: TGTGCCAGCAGCTCTCCCGTTACGCAGTATTTT.

This rearrangement joins TRBV2 to TRBJ2-5; D ambiguous. V lost 2 bases to trimming and J lost 4 bases, with 8 bases between them. The CDR3 loop spans 13 amino acids. CDR1 and CDR2 from the germline V gene are SNHLY and FYNNEI. As DNA, the CDR3 is TGTGCCAGCAGTGAATACAGTGTAGAGACCCAGTACTTC. Translation: CASSEYSVETQYF.

This chain joins TRBV7-9 and TRBJ1-1; 8 positions agree with TRBD1. V lost 5 bases, J lost 5 bases, and 10 bases stayed unmatched. The CDR3 extends over 15 amino acids. CDR1 and CDR2 (germline): SEHNR, FQNEAQ (reference sequence). Here the CDR3 reads CASSAGQVGVTEAFF. The CDR3 DNA reads TGTGCCAGCAGCGCGGGACAGGTGGGGGTAACTGAAGCTTTCTTT.